The 18 T cell receptor beta chains below were found in one sample sequenced in a study of technical replicates of blood from a handful of donors. Libraries were prepared by immunoSEQ multiplex PCR; TCRdb keeps only in-frame clonotypes and omits some of them. The table records roughly 90,000 clones, about nine tenths of them present only once. Material for sequencing was T cells isolated from PBMCs. Source of these receptors: a human donor in good health.

V usage is TRBV5-1 and J usage is TRBJ2-7; a possible D gene is TRBD2 (5 bases). The V gene lost 4 bases and the J gene lost 3 bases, with 20 bases spanning the gap. This CDR3 region has 16 residues. CDR1 SGHRS and CDR2 YFSETQ come from the germline V gene. The CDR3 bases are TGCGCCAGCAGCCTTCTTGGAGCGGTCGCCCTCTACGAGCAGTACTTC. This translates into CASSLLGAVALYEQYF.

This clone was picked up one time. The V gene is TRBV20-1, the J gene TRBJ2-1; D gene ambiguous. V gave up 7 bases and J gave up 5 bases, with 9 bases separating them. Per the germline V gene, CDR1 is DFQATT and CDR2 is SNEGSKA (reference sequence). The CDR3 loop spans 11 amino acids. In nucleotides, the CDR3 is TGCAGTGGCCGAGCCCACAATGAGCAGTTCTTC. It encodes CSGRAHNEQFF.

The chain links TRBV6-5 to TRBJ2-3; D is uncertain. The CDR3 is made up of 15 amino acids. Germline lookup yields CDR1 MNHEY and CDR2 SVGAGI. The germline V and J ends were trimmed by 6 bases and 2 bases, with 15 bases remaining between them. The CDR3 reads CASSLSLPDTDTQYF. As DNA, the CDR3 is TGTGCCAGCAGCCTCAGTCTCCCCGACACAGATACGCAGTATTTT.

The chain combines TRBV28 with TRBJ2-5, with 7 positions matching TRBD1. J lost 5 bases, V lost 5 bases, and 11 bases had no gene match. Germline CDR1 and CDR2: MDHEN and SYDVKM. The CDR3 is 15 amino acids. CDR3 protein: CASSMTGIKFETQYF. The CDR3 bases are TGTGCCAGCAGTATGACAGGGATTAAGTTTGAGACCCAGTACTTC.

The gene calls are TRBV6-1 and TRBJ1-1; D perhaps matches TRBD1 (5 bases). V was pared by 10 bases and J by 4 bases, with 16 bases between. The CDR3 sequence is 13 residues long. Germline values: CDR1 MNHNS, CDR2 SASEGT. The CDR3 DNA reads TGTGCCACCCGGGGGAGGGAAGGCACTGAAGCTTTCTTT. Encoded protein: CATRGREGTEAFF.

The gene calls are TRBV7-3 and TRBJ1-2; 7 bases fit TRBD1. V dropped 4 bases and J dropped 0; count of bases not matched to a gene: 11. This CDR3 comprises 17 residues. The germline V gene has CDR1 SGHTA and CDR2 FQGTGA. For the CDR3, the DNA is TGTGCCAGCAGCTCCTCTGGAAACAGGGGTACTAACTATGGCTACACCTTC. Its translation is CASSSSGNRGTNYGYTF. Combining the CDR3 with reference TRBV7-3 and TRBJ1-2 gives the whole variable domain GAGVSQTPSNKVTEKGKYVELRCDPISGHTALYWYRQSLGQGPEFLIYFQGTGAADDSGLPNDRFFAVRPEGSVSTLKIQRTERGDSAVYLCASSSSGNRGTNYGYTFGSGTRLTVV.

The chain uses TRBV6-1 and TRBJ2-7; D may be TRBD1 (7 bases). The CDR3 runs to 16 residues. Trimming removed 4 bases from V and 2 bases from J, with 18 bases in between. The germline gives CDR1 MNHNS, CDR2 SASEGT. Written as DNA, the CDR3 is TGTGCCAGCAGTGGGGGGGACAGAGCCCAGACCTACGAGCAGTACTTC. Translating it yields CASSGGDRAQTYEQYF.

The chain employs TRBV9 and TRBJ2-2, with D perhaps TRBD2 (6 bases). Per germline, CDR1 SGDLS and CDR2 YYNGEE. Trimming pared 0 bases from V and 4 bases from J, leaving 10 bases between. This CDR3 region has 15 residues. The CDR3 reads CASSVDGGSTGELFF. CDR3 bases: TGTGCCAGCAGCGTAGACGGGGGAAGCACCGGGGAGCTGTTTTTT.

The chain carries TRBV19 and TRBJ2-3, with 9 bases matching TRBD2. V was pared by 4 bases and J by 2 bases, with 1 base of the junction left unmatched. The length of the CDR3 is 14 residues. Germline assignment: CDR1 LNHDA and CDR2 SQIVND (reference sequence). CDR3 sequence: CASSTSGTTDTQYF. The CDR3 DNA reads TGTGCCAGTAGTACTAGCGGGACCACAGATACGCAGTATTTT.

This clone was seen a single time. The chain has TRBV7-2 and TRBJ1-2; D is uncertain. Germline lookup yields CDR1 SGHTA and CDR2 FQGNSA. The V gene lost 4 bases and the J gene lost 5 bases, with 8 bases spanning the gap. The CDR3 has 12 residues. The CDR3 sequence is CASSSRTYGYTF. The CDR3 DNA is TGTGCCAGCAGCTCGAGGACTTATGGCTACACCTTC.

V is TRBV5-6 and J is TRBJ2-7; D perhaps matches TRBD1 (6 bases). The CDR3 totals 15 residues. Germline-derived CDR1 and CDR2 are SGHDT and YYEEEE. V was pared by 0 bases and J by 7 bases, with 17 bases between. CDR3 sequence reads: CASSLVAGELGEQYF. Here the CDR3 DNA reads TGTGCCAGCAGCTTGGTGGCAGGGGAGCTAGGGGAGCAGTACTTC.

This chain's CDR3 is CASSEFMLTGTSGIDKQFF. The CDR3 coding sequence is TGTGCCAGCAGTGAATTCATGCTCACCGGGACTAGCGGGATAGATAAGCAGTTCTTC. The chain couples TRBV2 to TRBJ2-1; TRBD2 matches at 13 bases. The V segment lost 2 bases and the J segment 11 bases; nucleotides outside the gene matches: 18. The CDR3 loop spans 19 amino acids. From germline, CDR1 is SNHLY and CDR2 FYNNEI.

This chain links TRBV5-1 with TRBJ2-5, with TRBD2 matching 10 bases. The CDR3 is 15 amino acids. Germline V gene data show CDR1 as SGHRS and CDR2 as YFSETQ. The V segment lost 1 base and the J segment 4 bases; nucleotides outside the gene matches: 4. The CDR3 here is CASSLYPSGRETQYF. Here the CDR3 DNA reads TGCGCCAGCAGCTTGTATCCTAGCGGGAGAGAGACCCAGTACTTC.

The V and J genes are TRBV5-1 and TRBJ1-6; D gene unclear. Germline-derived CDR1 and CDR2 are SGHRS and YFSETQ. The CDR3 consists of 13 residues. Trimming took 0 bases from V and 8 from J, leaving 6 bases between them. CDR3 residues: CASSLGRDSPLHF. The CDR3 nucleotides are TGCGCCAGCAGCTTGGGGCGGGATTCACCCCTCCACTTT.

The rearrangement links TRBV7-6 to TRBJ2-5, with 10 positions matching TRBD2. The length of the CDR3 is 17 residues. The V gene's germline CDR1 is SGHVS and CDR2 FNYEAQ. Unmatched junction bases numbered 10, after V lost 5 bases and J lost 1 base. CDR3 coding DNA: TGTGCCAGCAGCCCCGCTCTAGCGGGGGAGATCCAAGAGACCCAGTACTTC. Protein product: CASSPALAGEIQETQYF.

This clone was counted once. The chain uses TRBV7-3 and TRBJ1-1, with TRBD1 matching over 8 bases. This CDR3 has 14 amino acids. V shed 4 bases, J shed 1 base, and the junction held 2 bases outside the gene matches. Germline CDR1 and CDR2: SGHTA and FQGTGA. The CDR3 loop reads CASSYGQGNTEAFF. CDR3 nucleotide sequence: TGTGCCAGCAGCTACGGACAGGGGAACACTGAAGCTTTCTTT.

The gene calls are TRBV15 and TRBJ2-1, with a possible D match to TRBD2 (5 bases). Deletions cut 8 bases from V and 9 bases from J, with 23 bases between. The germline V gene encodes CDR1 LNHNV and CDR2 YYDKDF (reference sequence). The CDR3 extends over 15 amino acids. CDR3: CATLDGNLPEGEQFF. The CDR3 DNA sequence: TGTGCCACCCTAGACGGGAACCTACCCGAGGGTGAGCAGTTCTTC. The full variable domain, with the rest looked up from reference TRBV15 and TRBJ2-1, is DAMVIQNPRYQVTQFGKPVTLSCSQTLNHNVMYWYQQKSSQAPKLLFHYYDKDFNNEADTPDNFQSRRPNTSFCFLDIRSPGLGDTAMYLCATLDGNLPEGEQFFGPGTRLTVL.

This chain links TRBV5-1 with TRBJ2-1, with D tentatively TRBD2 (5 bases). The V gene's germline CDR1 is SGHRS and CDR2 YFSETQ. Between the trimmed V and J ends, which lost 4 bases and 2 bases, there was a span of 13 bases. This CDR3 has 15 residues. CDR3 sequence reads: CASSSTGGPYNEQFF. The CDR3 nucleotides read TGCGCCAGCAGCAGTACCGGAGGCCCCTACAATGAGCAGTTCTTC.